The TCR beta chain under discussion was sequenced for a study of Graves' ophthalmopathy and Graves' hyperthyroidism. The study amplified TCR beta CDR3 regions using RNA transcripts. Following a first-round RT-PCR that used HTBI primers, a second-round multiplex PCR was carried out. TCRdb used MiXCR to reprocess the multiplex PCR reads, holding one entry per CDR3 protein. The repertoire holds roughly 700,000 distinct CDR3 sequences, with approximately 40% as singletons. In this cohort, patients with other autoimmune diseases, uncontrolled infections, pregnancy or lactation were excluded. Each diagnosis was determined on the basis of clinical symptoms, serum thyroxine, TRAb, thyroid ultrasound and orbital computed tomography. Study conclusions and caveats: Stable hyperthyroidism and ophthalmopathy were told apart by a 13-signature model, which achieved 85% to 90% sensitivity and 81.08% specificity. Most expanded clonotypes from thyroid (those above 0.001 frequency) were also found in blood.

Germline V CDR1 and CDR2: SGHTA, FQGNSA. The CDR3 extends over 18 amino acids. Worth noting for this clonotype: The target antigen is unknown. At one of its ends the junction is not consistent with the germline gene, which may arise from a read error.

Sequenced input: peripheral blood. V is TRBV7-2 and J is TRBJ1-1, with a possible D match to TRBD1 (5 bases). The clonotype comes from an adult man with Graves' ophthalmopathy. CDR3 amino acids: CASSQDDRGMETKTEAFF. CDR3 sequence (DNA): TGCGCCAGCAGCCAAGATGACAGAGGAATGGAGACGAAGACTGAAGCTTTCTTT.